The text below deals with one T cell receptor (beta chain). The CDR3 consists of 15 residues. CDR1 is SGHDN, CDR2 FVKESK, per germline. Trimming removed 3 bases from V and 0 bases from J; junction bases left unmatched: 5. Between roughly 17 and 31 mg of unsorted bulk tissue served as the source from which RNA and DNA were co-extracted. These patients lived with chronic HBV infection and had never been treated. This entry is derived from a study of tumor-infiltrating lymphocytes in primary liver carcinoma. A constant-region primer primed TCR beta cDNA synthesis from roughly 510 ng of total RNA. Amplification in three nested multiplex PCR rounds with slightly modified ARM-PCR gave rise to TCR beta libraries. TRBV1-TRBV30 forward primers and a C-beta reverse primer were used in the first two PCR rounds, which each ran for around 11 cycles. TCRdb reprocessed the multiplex PCR reads via MiXCR and lists one record per CDR3 protein. The sample yields about 92,000 distinct CDR3 sequences, around 68% seen once.

Sequencing used tumor-adjacent normal liver tissue. This receptor was taken from a man in his forties or fifties with primary liver carcinoma and hepatitis B virus infection. The chain couples TRBV14 to TRBJ2-7; TRBD1 matches 7 bases. CDR3 protein: CASSQPGTDSYEQYF. In DNA form, the CDR3 reads TGTGCCAGCAGCCAGCCCGGGACAGACTCCTACGAGCAGTACTTC.